This TCR beta chain appears in the sequencing data of a study of blood T cells in healthy people across ages (dated by TCRdb to about 2015). Looking at the study overall: Template switching captured roughly one uniquely barcoded TCR beta cDNA molecule per two T cells in model experiments. The study measured age-related changes in TCR beta repertoire diversity using deep sequencing normalized with unique cDNA molecular identifiers. Four age groups were formed from the donors: young (average roughly 15 years), middle-aged (less than 40), aged (around 68) and long-lived (roughly 81). Donors of different ages were randomly distributed across sequencing lanes to avoid experimental bias. Using the same blood draw, the study looked at two additional independent replicas of 1 million unique cDNA reads for two donors, one aged 18 to 30 and the other aged 80 or older. Study-wide findings and limitations: Because profiling used bulk unsorted PBMCs, naive and antigen-experienced compartments could not be compared conclusively. As age increased, observed TCR beta diversity per million T cells dropped in a roughly linear way, and a significant reduction was already evident by age 40. Because the CMV infection status of the donors was unknown, age-related changes in expanded clonotypes may potentially have been confounded. The percentage of naive T cells measured by flow cytometry correlated strongly with observed TCR beta diversity. Compared with the aged group, the long-lived group had more naive CD4+ T cells, fewer expanded clones and increased TCR diversity, a pattern suggesting age selection. Total diversity estimates from one million sequenced T cells were considered lower bounds and underestimates.

A word on this clonotype: Which antigen it targets is not known. Qualities for individual bases were not recorded, and no much larger clone is one base off.

To prepare the library, 5' RACE was applied. TCRdb records Illumina HiSeq 2500 as the sequencer. A second PCR of roughly 7 to 12 cycles was performed with a sample-barcoded 5' primer and a J-beta primer mix. Each TCR beta cDNA molecule received a unique molecular identifier from a template-switch 5' adaptor carrying 12 random nucleotides. Each sample yielded at least 2.5 million CDR3-containing paired-end reads. First-strand cDNA synthesis was performed from all RNA using the Mint cDNA synthesis kit, with priming by a TRBC-specific oligonucleotide. Following uracil-DNA glycosylase treatment, a first 18-cycle PCR with universal primers M1SS and BC2_uni_R was performed on all cDNA. In the paper's pipeline: For normalization, 1 million high-quality reads were randomly selected from each sample, with every read carrying a distinct molecular identifier. Instead of being binned into consensus sequences, reads with shared molecular identifiers were discarded. MiTCR, run with a Q25 quality threshold and the strictest error-elimination algorithm, handled CDR3 identification, clonotype clustering and error correction. Lower-bound total TCR beta diversity was estimated with a nonparametric unseen species model using Euler transformation. TCRdb trimmed public reads at Q25 via fastp, called clones via MiXCR and kept in-frame beta chains. Entries are consolidated by CDR3 protein sequence, retaining the most common genes and DNA. TCRdb assigned the V and J calls; the authors' analysis was not used. The sample records approximately 1,100,000 distinct CDR3 sequences, around 45% of which are singletons. 15% to 20% of the sample is taken by the ten largest.

The donors were roughly 40 Caucasian individuals from Russia, aged 6 to 90 years, who were systemically healthy. Each donor gave around 9.9 milliliters of peripheral blood, collected into EDTA-treated Vacutainer tubes. PBMCs were isolated by Ficoll-Paque density-gradient centrifugation, with at least 7 million obtained per sample. Trizol reagent was used to extract total RNA from the PBMCs, yielding at least 5 micrograms per sample. Naive CD45RAhigh/CD27high T cell percentages were measured by flow cytometry on a PBMC aliquot from every donor. Based on the germline V gene, the CDR1 and CDR2 sequences are LGHNT and FRNRAP. The CDR3 numbers 12 residues from cysteine through phenylalanine. The only DNA kept is the CDR3, 36 bases in frame from the first base. The trim is 2 bases for V and 3 bases for J, with a gap of 4 bases between the germline ends.

The sequenced sample was blood. Here the chain combines TRBV12-5 and TRBJ2-5, with the D gene too uncertain to name. The sequence was collected from an older woman in good health. At the DNA level, the sequence is TGTGCTAGTGGTTTGTCCGAAGAGACCCAGTACTTC. Protein translation: CASGLSEETQYF. The variable domain in full, with residues beyond the CDR3 obtained from the reference TRBV12-5 and TRBJ2-5 genes, is DARVTQTPRHKVTEMGQEVTMRCQPILGHNTVFWYRQTMMQGLELLAYFRNRAPLDDSGMPKDRFSAEMPDATLATLKIQPSEPRDSAVYFCASGLSEETQYFGPGTRLLVL.